Presented here are 12 T cell receptor beta chains from one specimen sequenced in a study of blood T cells in healthy people across ages. Together with a sample-barcoded 5' primer, a J-beta primer mix was included in a second PCR lasting roughly 6 to 12 cycles. TCRdb reprocessed the 5' RACE reads via MiXCR and lists one record per CDR3 protein. Of 710,000 or so distinct CDR3 sequences in the sample, approximately 30% were seen once. The sequenced sample was blood. The receptors stem from a woman at least 80 years old in good health.

The V gene is TRBV6-4, the J gene TRBJ2-5; 10 bases line up with TRBD1. V gave up 5 bases and J gave up 11 bases; unmatched junction bases: 14. The CDR3 runs 15 residues. The germline gives CDR1 MRHNA, CDR2 SNTAGT. In DNA form, the CDR3 reads TGTGCCAGCAGTACATGGCAGACAGGGGGCGATGAGCAGTACTTC. It encodes CASSTWQTGGDEQYF.

This clonotype showed up many times. The gene calls are TRBV27 and TRBJ2-1; D may match TRBD1 or TRBD2 (6 bases each). With 1 base removed from V and 7 bases from J, the gap between germline ends came to 11 bases. This CDR3 is 14 amino acids long. Germline-derived CDR1 and CDR2 are MNHEY and SMNVEV (reference sequence). The CDR3 DNA follows: TGTGCCAGCAGTTTATGGGGGGCGGAGAATGAGCAGTTCTTC. This sequence encodes CASSLWGAENEQFF.

In this sample, this clonotype turned up once. The chain combines TRBV5-1 with TRBJ1-1; D remains ambiguous. The V and J ends lost 4 bases and 0 bases respectively, with 19 bases between them. The CDR3 length is 17 residues. Germline V CDR1 and CDR2: SGHRS, YFSETQ. CDR3 bases: TGCGCCAGCAGCGTCACCCGGGGTTCCACACTGAACACTGAAGCTTTCTTT. Translated: CASSVTRGSTLNTEAFF.

This clonotype has ten or more counts. The chain joins TRBV7-3 to TRBJ2-3, with TRBD2 matching 7 bases. The CDR3 extends over 15 amino acids. The V segment lost 4 bases and the J segment 1 base; nucleotides outside the gene matches: 5. Germline CDR1 SGHTA, CDR2 FQGTGA. The CDR3 is CASSWGGGGTDTQYF. The CDR3 DNA follows: TGTGCCAGCAGCTGGGGCGGGGGTGGCACAGATACGCAGTATTTT.

This clonotype was detected ten times or more. This sequence joins TRBV7-2 and TRBJ1-6; D uncertain. Trimming left V 2 bases short and J 10 bases short, with 12 bases between. The germline gives CDR1 SGHTA, CDR2 FQGNSA. The CDR3 is made up of 14 amino acids. This CDR3 is CASSLQNRLSPLHF. The DNA for the CDR3 is TGTGCCAGCAGCTTACAGAATAGGTTGTCACCCCTCCACTTT. The full variable domain, rest sourced from reference TRBV7-2 and TRBJ1-6, is GAGVSQSPSNKVTEKGKDVELRCDPISGHTALYWYRQSLGQGLEFLIYFQGNSAPDKSGLPSDRFSAERTGGSVSTLTIQRTQQEDSAVYLCASSLQNRLSPLHFGNGTRLTVT.

This clonotype was counted many times. In nucleotides, the CDR3 is TGCAGCGTTGCGGAACAACCAGAGACCCAGTACTTC. Its protein product is CSVAEQPETQYF. The chain uses TRBV29-1 and TRBJ2-5; D not resolved. Germline CDR1 SQVTM, CDR2 ANQGSEA. The length of the CDR3 is 12 residues. Trimming pared 4 bases from V and 4 bases from J, leaving 10 bases between.

In the case of this clonotype: This may be a read error: a much more frequent sequence differs by one nucleotide. The gene calls are TRBV7-9 and TRBJ2-5, with D possibly called TRBD1 or TRBD2 (5 bases each). The CDR3 is 15 amino acids. Trimming cost V 5 bases and J 4 bases, with 17 bases left between them. Germline CDR1 is SEHNR and CDR2 is FQNEAQ (reference sequence). CDR3 sequence: CASSRWGSRRETQYF. CDR3 in DNA: TGTGCCAGCAGCCGTTGGGGGAGCAGAAGAGAGACCCAGTACTTC.

This clonotype has more than one count but fewer than ten. A much bigger clone sits one base away, suggesting this may be a read error. The chain carries TRBV4-2 and TRBJ2-7; no firm D call. V dropped 2 bases and J dropped 7 bases, with 6 bases sitting between them. This CDR3 has 11 residues. CDR1 is LGHNA, CDR2 YNFKEQ, per germline. Here the CDR3 DNA reads TGTGCCAGCAGCCAATCCCATGAGCAGTACTTC. It encodes CASSQSHEQYF.

This clonotype was seen more than once but under ten times. The chain links TRBV30 to TRBJ1-1; D is undetermined. The CDR3 spans 11 residues. CDR1 is GTSNPN, CDR2 SVGIG, per germline (reference sequence). V was pared by 3 bases and J by 4 bases, with 6 bases between. The CDR3 sequence is CAWSDATEAFF. For the CDR3, the DNA is TGTGCCTGGAGCGACGCCACTGAAGCTTTCTTT.

The sample holds one count of this clonotype. The chain links TRBV2 to TRBJ1-2; D is unclear. Trimming left V 10 bases short and J 4 bases short, with 10 bases between. The CDR3 consists of 11 residues. Per the germline V gene, CDR1 is SNHLY and CDR2 is FYNNEI. CDR3 protein: CANNRLYGYTF. The CDR3 coding sequence is TGTGCCAACAATCGCCTCTATGGCTACACCTTC.

Points on this clonotype: A much larger clone lies a single base off, so this may be a read error. The V and J genes are TRBV28 and TRBJ1-4; possibly TRBD1 for D (6 bases). The germline V gene has CDR1 MDHEN and CDR2 SYDVKM. The ends were cut back, 6 bases at V and 8 bases at J, with 16 bases in the middle. This CDR3 region has 14 residues. For the CDR3, the DNA is TGTGCCAGCAGGTTAGGAGGGGGAGGCGAAAAACTGTTTTTT. It is translated as CASRLGGGGEKLFF.

The chain links TRBV14 to TRBJ1-1; 7 bases match TRBD1. The J segment lost 5 bases and the V segment lost 3 bases, leaving 9 bases of the junction unmatched. The CDR3 runs to 15 residues. Germline lookup yields CDR1 SGHDN and CDR2 FVKESK. Here the CDR3 reads CASSQLGQGGTEAFF. The CDR3 DNA sequence: TGTGCCAGCAGCCAGTTGGGGCAGGGGGGAACTGAAGCTTTCTTT.